This TCR beta chain was identified in a study of T cells in Graves' hyperthyroidism and ophthalmopathy. The table lists this clonotype with many counts. Its target is not known. General study findings and limits: Blood shared most expanded thyroid clonotypes above 0.001. The model predicted ophthalmopathy a median around six months before onset.

The TCR beta CDR3 regions underwent amplification using RNA transcripts as the source. A first-round RT-PCR of the TCR CDR3 used the HTBI primer set. TCRdb reprocessed the multiplex PCR reads with MiXCR, giving one entry per CDR3 protein. The table shows about 520,000 distinct CDR3 sequences, with about 20% occurring only once. Graves' hyperthyroidism without ophthalmopathy progression within 18 months was termed stable. Used for diagnoses were clinical symptoms, serum thyroxine and TRAb, thyroid ultrasound and orbital computed tomography. The clonotype comes from a man aged 18 to 30 with Graves' hyperthyroidism. What was sequenced was blood.

The chain's CDR3 is CARKGGTEAFF. The CDR3 DNA follows: TGTGCCAGAAAGGGCGGGACTGAAGCTTTCTTT. The chain joins TRBV11-2 to TRBJ1-1; D is uncertain. This CDR3 contains 11 residues. The germline gives CDR1 SGHAT, CDR2 FQNNGV. Trimming removed 9 bases from V and 5 bases from J, with 10 bases in between.